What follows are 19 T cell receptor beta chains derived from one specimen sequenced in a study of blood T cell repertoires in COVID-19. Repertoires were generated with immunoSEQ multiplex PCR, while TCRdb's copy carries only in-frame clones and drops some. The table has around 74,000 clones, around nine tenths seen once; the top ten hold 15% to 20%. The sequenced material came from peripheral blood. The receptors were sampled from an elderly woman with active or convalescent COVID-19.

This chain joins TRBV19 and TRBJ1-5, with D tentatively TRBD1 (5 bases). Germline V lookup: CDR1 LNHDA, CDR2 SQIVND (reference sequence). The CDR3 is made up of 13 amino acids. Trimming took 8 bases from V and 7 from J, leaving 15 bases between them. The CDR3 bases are TGTGCCAGTTGGGCAGGGAGGTACCAGCCCCAGCATTTT. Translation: CASWAGRYQPQHF.

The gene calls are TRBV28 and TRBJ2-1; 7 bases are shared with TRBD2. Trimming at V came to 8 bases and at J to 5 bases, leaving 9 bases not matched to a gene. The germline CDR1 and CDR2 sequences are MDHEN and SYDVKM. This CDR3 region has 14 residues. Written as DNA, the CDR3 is TGTGCCAGCGGGAGGACTCGGGGGGACAATGAGCAGTTCTTC. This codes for CASGRTRGDNEQFF.

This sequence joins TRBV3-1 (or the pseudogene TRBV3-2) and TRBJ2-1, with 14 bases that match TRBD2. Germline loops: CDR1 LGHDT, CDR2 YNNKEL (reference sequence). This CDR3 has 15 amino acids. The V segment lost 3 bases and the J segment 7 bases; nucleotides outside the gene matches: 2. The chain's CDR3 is CASSHWTSGGNEQFF. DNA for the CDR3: TGTGCCAGCAGCCACTGGACTAGCGGGGGGAATGAGCAGTTCTTC.

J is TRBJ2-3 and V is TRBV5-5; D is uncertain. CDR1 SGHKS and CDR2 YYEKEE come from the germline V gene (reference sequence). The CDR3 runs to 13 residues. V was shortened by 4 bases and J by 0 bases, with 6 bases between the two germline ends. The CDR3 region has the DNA TGTGCCAGCAGCCTCCGGAGCACAGATACGCAGTATTTT. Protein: CASSLRSTDTQYF.

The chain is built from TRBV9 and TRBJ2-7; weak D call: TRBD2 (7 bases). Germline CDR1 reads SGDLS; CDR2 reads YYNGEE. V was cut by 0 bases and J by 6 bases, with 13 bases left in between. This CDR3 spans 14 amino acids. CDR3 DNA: TGTGCCAGCAGCGTAGATTGGGGGGGCTCCGAGCAGTACTTC. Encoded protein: CASSVDWGGSEQYF.

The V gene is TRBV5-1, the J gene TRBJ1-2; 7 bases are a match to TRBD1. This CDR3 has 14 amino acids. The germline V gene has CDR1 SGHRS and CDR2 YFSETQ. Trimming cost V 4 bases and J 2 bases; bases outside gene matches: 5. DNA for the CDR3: TGCGCCAGCAGCAAGGGACAGCAAAACTATGGCTACACCTTC. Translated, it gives CASSKGQQNYGYTF.

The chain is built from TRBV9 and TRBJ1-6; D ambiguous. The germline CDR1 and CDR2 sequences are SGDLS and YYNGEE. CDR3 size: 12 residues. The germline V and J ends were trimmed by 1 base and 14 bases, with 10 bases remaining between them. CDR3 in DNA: TGTGCCAGCAGCGTATGGGGAGAGGCCCTCCACTTT. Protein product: CASSVWGEALHF.

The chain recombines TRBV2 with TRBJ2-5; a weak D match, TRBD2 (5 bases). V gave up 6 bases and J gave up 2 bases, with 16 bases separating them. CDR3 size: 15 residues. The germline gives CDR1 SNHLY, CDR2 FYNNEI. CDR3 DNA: TGTGCCAGCAGGCGCCGAAGCGGTGATCAAGAGACCCAGTACTTC. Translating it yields CASRRRSGDQETQYF. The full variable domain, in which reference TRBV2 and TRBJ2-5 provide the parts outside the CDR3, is EPEVTQTPSHQVTQMGQEVILRCVPISNHLYFYWYRQILGQKVEFLVSFYNNEISEKSEIFDDQFSVERPDGSNFTLKIRSTKLEDSAMYFCASRRRSGDQETQYFGPGTRLLVL.

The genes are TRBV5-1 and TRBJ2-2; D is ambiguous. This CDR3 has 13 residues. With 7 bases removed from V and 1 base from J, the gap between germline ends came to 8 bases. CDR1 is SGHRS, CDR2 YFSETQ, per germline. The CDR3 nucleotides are TGCGCCAGCGGTCGCGAGAACACCGGGGAGCTGTTTTTT. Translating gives CASGRENTGELFF.

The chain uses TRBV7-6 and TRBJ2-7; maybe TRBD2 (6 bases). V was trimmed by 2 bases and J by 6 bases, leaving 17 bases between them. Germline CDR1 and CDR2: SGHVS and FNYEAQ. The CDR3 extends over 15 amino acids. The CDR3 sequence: CASSLTWGVGSEQYF. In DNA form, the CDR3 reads TGTGCCAGCAGCTTAACTTGGGGGGTGGGGTCCGAGCAGTACTTC.

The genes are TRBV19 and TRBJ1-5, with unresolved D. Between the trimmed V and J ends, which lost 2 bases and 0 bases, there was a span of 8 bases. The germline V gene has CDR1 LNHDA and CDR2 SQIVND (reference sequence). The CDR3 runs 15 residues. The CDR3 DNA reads TGTGCCAGTAGTATAAGTAGCTATAGCAATCAGCCCCAGCATTTT. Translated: CASSISSYSNQPQHF.

CDR3 in DNA: TGTGCCAGTAGTACACCGGGACAGGGTCTTTACGAGCAGTACTTC. Its protein product is CASSTPGQGLYEQYF. This chain connects TRBV19 to TRBJ2-7, with 9 bases fitting TRBD1. CDR1 LNHDA and CDR2 SQIVND come from the germline V gene (reference sequence). The CDR3 runs to 15 residues. The trim removed 4 bases at V and 4 bases at J, leaving 8 bases unmatched.

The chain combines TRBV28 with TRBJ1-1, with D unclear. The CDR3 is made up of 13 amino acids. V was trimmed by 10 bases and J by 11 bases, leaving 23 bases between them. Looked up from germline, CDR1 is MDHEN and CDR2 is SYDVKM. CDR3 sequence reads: CATSEEFELRAFF. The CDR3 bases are TGTGCCACCTCTGAGGAGTTTGAGCTGAGGGCTTTCTTT.

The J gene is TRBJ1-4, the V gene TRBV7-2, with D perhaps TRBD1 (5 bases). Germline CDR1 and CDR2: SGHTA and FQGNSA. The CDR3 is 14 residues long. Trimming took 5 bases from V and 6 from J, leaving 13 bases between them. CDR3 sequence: CASSLGRGYEKLFF. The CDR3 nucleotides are TGTGCCAGCAGCCTCGGACGGGGGTATGAAAAACTGTTTTTT.

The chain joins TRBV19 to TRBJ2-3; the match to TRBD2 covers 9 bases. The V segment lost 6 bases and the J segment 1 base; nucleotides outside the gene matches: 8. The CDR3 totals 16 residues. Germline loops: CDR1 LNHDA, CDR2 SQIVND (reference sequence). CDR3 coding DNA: TGTGCCAGTAGCGCCTTAGCGGGGGCGGGCACAGATACGCAGTATTTT. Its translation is CASSALAGAGTDTQYF.

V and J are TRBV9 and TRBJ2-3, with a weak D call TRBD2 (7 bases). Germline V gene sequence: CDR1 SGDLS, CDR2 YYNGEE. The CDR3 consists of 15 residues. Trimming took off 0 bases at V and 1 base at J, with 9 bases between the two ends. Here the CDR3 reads CASSVGGGGTDTQYF. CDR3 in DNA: TGTGCCAGCAGCGTAGGAGGGGGGGGCACAGATACGCAGTATTTT. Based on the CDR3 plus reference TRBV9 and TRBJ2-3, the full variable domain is DSGVTQTPKHLITATGQRVTLRCSPRSGDLSVYWYQQSLDQGLQFLIQYYNGEERAKGNILERFSAQQFPDLHSELNLSSLELGDSALYFCASSVGGGGTDTQYFGPGTRLTVL.

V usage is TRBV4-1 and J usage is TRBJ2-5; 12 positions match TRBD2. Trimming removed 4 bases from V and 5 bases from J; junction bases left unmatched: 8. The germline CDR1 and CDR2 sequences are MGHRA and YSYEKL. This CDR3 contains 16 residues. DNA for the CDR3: TGCGCCAGCAGCCCTCCTAGCGGGGGGGCCTCGGAGACCCAGTACTTC. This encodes CASSPPSGGASETQYF.

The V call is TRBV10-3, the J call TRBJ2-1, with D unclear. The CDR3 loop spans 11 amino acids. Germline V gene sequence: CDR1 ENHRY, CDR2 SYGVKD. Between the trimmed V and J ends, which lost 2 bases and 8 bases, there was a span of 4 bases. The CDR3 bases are TGTGCCATCAGTGAGCGCGATGAGCAGTTCTTC. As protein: CAISERDEQFF.

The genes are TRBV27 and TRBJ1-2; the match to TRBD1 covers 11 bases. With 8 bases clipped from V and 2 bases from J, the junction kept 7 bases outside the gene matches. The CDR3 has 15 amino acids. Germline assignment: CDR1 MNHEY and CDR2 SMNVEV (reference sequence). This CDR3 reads CASRDRGAPNYGYTF. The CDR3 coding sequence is TGTGCCAGCCGGGACAGGGGGGCTCCAAACTATGGCTACACCTTC.